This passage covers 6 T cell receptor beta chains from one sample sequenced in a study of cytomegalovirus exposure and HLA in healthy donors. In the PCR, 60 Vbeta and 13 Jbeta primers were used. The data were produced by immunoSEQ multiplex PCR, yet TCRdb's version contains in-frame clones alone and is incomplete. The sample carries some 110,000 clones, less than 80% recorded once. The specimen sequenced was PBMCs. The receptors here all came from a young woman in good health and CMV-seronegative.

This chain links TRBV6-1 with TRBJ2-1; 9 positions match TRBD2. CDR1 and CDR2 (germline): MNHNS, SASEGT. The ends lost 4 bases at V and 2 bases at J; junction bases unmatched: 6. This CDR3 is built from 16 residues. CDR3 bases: TGTGCCAGCAGTGTGTATAGCGGGAGAACCTACAATGAGCAGTTCTTC. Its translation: CASSVYSGRTYNEQFF.

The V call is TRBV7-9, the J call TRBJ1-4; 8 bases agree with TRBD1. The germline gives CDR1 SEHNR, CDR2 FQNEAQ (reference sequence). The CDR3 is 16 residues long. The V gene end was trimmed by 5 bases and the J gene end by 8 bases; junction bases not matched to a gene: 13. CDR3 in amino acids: CASSDAPDRGGEKLFF. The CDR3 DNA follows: TGTGCCAGCAGCGACGCTCCAGACAGGGGAGGCGAAAAACTGTTTTTT.

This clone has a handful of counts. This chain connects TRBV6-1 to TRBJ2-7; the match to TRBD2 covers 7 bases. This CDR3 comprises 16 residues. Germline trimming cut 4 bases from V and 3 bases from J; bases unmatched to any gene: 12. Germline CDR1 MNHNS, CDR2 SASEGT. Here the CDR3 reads CASSGGDGTKDYEQYF. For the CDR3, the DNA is TGTGCCAGCAGTGGAGGGGACGGGACTAAAGACTACGAGCAGTACTTC.

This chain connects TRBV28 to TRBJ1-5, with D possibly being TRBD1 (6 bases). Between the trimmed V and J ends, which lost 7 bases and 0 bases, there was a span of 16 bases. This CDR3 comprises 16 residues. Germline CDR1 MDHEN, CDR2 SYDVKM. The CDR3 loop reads CASNPQQGNSNQPQHF. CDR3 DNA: TGTGCCAGCAACCCCCAACAGGGAAATAGCAATCAGCCCCAGCATTTT.

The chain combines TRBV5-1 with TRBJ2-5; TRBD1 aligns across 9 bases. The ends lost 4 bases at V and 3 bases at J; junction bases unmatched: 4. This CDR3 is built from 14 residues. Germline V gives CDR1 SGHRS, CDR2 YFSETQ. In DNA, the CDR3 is TGCGCCAGCAGCCCCGGGACAGGGAAAGAGACCCAGTACTTC. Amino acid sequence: CASSPGTGKETQYF.

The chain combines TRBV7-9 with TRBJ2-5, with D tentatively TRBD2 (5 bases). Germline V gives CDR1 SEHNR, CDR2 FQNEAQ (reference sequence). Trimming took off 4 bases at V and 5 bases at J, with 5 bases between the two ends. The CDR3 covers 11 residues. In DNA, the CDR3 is TGTGCCAGCAGCTGGGAGGAGACCCAGTACTTC. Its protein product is CASSWEETQYF. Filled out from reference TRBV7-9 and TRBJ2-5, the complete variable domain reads DTGVSQNPRHKITKRGQNVTFRCDPISEHNRLYWYRQTLGQGPEFLTYFQNEAQLEKSRLLSDRFSAERPKGSFSTLEIQRTEQGDSAMYLCASSWEETQYFGPGTRLLVL.